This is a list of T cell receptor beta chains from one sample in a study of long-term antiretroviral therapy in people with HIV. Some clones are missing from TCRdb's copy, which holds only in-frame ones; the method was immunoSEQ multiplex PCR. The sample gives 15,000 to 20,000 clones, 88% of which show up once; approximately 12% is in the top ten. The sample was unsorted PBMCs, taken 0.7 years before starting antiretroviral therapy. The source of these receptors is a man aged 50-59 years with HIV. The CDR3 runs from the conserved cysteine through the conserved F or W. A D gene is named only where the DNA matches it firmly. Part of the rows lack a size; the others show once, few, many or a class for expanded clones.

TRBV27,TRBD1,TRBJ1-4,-,TGTGCCAGCAGTTTTTCATTTGTGGGCGGAACAGGGGGCGCAACTAATGAAAAACTGTTTTTT,CASSFSFVGGTGGATNEKLFF
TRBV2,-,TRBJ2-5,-,TGTGGCGGAGGGACAGAAGAGACCCAGTACTTC,CGGGTEETQYF
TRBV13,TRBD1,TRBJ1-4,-,TGTGCCAGCAGCTTTGGGGGCCAGGGGGCCGTTGGGGAAAAACTGTTTTTT,CASSFGGQGAVGEKLFF
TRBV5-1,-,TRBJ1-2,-,TGCGCCAGCAGCTTGGGGGGAGAGCAACTACCCTATGGCTACACCTTC,CASSLGGEQLPYGYTF
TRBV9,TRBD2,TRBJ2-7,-,TGTGCCAGCAGCCCACATCGAGCGGGAGGCTACGAGCAGTACTTC,CASSPHRAGGYEQYF
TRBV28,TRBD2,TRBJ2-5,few,TGTGCCAGCAGTTACCAGCGGGGGGGGGAGACCCAGTACTTC,CASSYQRGGETQYF
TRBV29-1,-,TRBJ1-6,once,TGCAGCGTTCGTTTTCGAACTAATTCACCCCTCCACTTT,CSVRFRTNSPLHF
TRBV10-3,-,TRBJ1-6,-,TGTGCCATCAGTGCTGACAGTGTCTTAAAATCACCCCTCCACTTT,CAISADSVLKSPLHF
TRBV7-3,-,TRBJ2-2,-,TGTGCCAGCAGCTTATCACCCATGAACACCGGGGAGCTGTTTTTT,CASSLSPMNTGELFF
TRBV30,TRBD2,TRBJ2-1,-,TGTGCCTGGAGTGTACGTTATCCTAGCGGGAACCCACGGGTAGGAACATCGTACAATGAGCAGTTCTTC,CAWSVRYPSGNPRVGTSYNEQFF
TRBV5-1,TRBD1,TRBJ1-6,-,TGCGCCAGCAGCTTGGGGGACAGGGCGGATTCACCCCTCCACTTT,CASSLGDRADSPLHF
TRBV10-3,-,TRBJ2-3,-,TGTGCCATCAGTGGCCCTAGGGCAGATACGCAGTATTTT,CAISGPRADTQYF
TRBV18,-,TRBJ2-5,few,TGTGCCAGCTCACCGACAATCCAAGAGACCCAGTACTTC,CASSPTIQETQYF
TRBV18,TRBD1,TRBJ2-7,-,TGTGCCAGCTCAAAAAGACAGGGGGCGAGCTACTACGAGCAGTACTTC,CASSKRQGASYYEQYF
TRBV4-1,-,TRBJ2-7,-,TGCGCCAGCAGCCAAGTTGCGGGGCTCTACGAGCAGTACTTC,CASSQVAGLYEQYF
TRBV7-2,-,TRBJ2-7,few,TGTGCCAGCAGCCTTTCTTACGAGCAGTACTTC,CASSLSYEQYF
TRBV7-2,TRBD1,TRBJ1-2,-,TGTGCCAGCAGCTTAGCCGGGACAGGGATACCTTGGGAGGGCTACACCTTC,CASSLAGTGIPWEGYTF
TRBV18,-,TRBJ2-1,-,TGTGCCAGCTCACCCGCCGGGGCGCGAAATGAGCAGTTCTTC,CASSPAGARNEQFF
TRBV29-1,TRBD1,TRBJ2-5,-,TGCAGCGTTGCGGGACAGGGCGGTTGGCTAGAGACCCAGTACTTC,CSVAGQGGWLETQYF
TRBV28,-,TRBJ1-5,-,TGTGCCAGCAGACCCCGGACAGACTGGGGGCCCCAGCATTTT,CASRPRTDWGPQHF
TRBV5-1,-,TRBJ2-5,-,TGCGCCAGCAGCTTCCTGACTGGTCTAGCGCAAGAGACCCAGTACTTC,CASSFLTGLAQETQYF
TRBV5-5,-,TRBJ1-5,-,TGTGCCAGCAGCTTCGCCGGGGGGAGCAATCAGCCCCAGCATTTT,CASSFAGGSNQPQHF
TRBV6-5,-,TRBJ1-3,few,TGTGCCAGCAGTTACTCGAGATCTGGAAACACCATATATTTT,CASSYSRSGNTIYF
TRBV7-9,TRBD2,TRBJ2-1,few,TGTGCCAGCTTGGCTAGCGGGATCTACAATGAGCAGTTCTTC,CASLASGIYNEQFF
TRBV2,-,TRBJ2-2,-,TGTGCCAGCAGTGGTACGACTAGTTTCACCGGGGAGCTGTTTTTT,CASSGTTSFTGELFF
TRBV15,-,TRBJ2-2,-,TGTGCCACCAGCACCAAGAGCTCAGGACGGAACACCGGGGAGCTGTTTTTT,CATSTKSSGRNTGELFF
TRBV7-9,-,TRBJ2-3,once,TGTGCCAGCAGCTCGACAGGTGAAGGCACAGATACGCAGTATTTT,CASSSTGEGTDTQYF
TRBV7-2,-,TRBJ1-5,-,TGTGCCAGCAGCTTACACGGGTATCAGCCCCAGCATTTT,CASSLHGYQPQHF
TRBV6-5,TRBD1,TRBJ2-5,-,TGTGCCAGCAGTTACTGGGGACAGACGGAGACCCAGTACTTC,CASSYWGQTETQYF
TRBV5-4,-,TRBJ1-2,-,TGTGCCAGCAGCCTGGCGGGGGGCTGGTATGGCTACACCTTC,CASSLAGGWYGYTF
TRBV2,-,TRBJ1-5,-,TGTGCCAGCAGTGGGACCGAGCGGCCCCAGCATTTT,CASSGTERPQHF
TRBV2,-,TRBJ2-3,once,TGTGCCAGCAGTGTAGCCGGCACAGATACGCAGTATTTT,CASSVAGTDTQYF
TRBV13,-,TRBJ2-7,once,TGTGCCAGCAGCTCCCGGGACACTGGCCCCTACGAGCAGTACTTC,CASSSRDTGPYEQYF
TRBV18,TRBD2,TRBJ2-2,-,TGTGCCAGCTCACTAAACATTGGACTAGGTGATGGCGGGGAGCTGTTTTTT,CASSLNIGLGDGGELFF
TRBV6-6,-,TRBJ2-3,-,TGTGCCAGCAGCCCAGCCTTGGGCAGAGGCACAGATACGCAGTATTTT,CASSPALGRGTDTQYF
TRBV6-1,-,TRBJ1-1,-,TGTGCCAGCAGTGAAGCCGGAAGAGGGTCGGGCACTGAAGCTTTCTTT,CASSEAGRGSGTEAFF
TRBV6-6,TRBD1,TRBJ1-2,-,TGTGCCAGCAGTTACGTACAGGGGGCTTATGGCTACACCTTC,CASSYVQGAYGYTF
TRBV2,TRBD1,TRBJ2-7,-,TGTGCCAGCAGTGGGGAAACAGGGGGCGAGCAGTACTTC,CASSGETGGEQYF
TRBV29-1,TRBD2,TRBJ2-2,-,TGCAGCGTTATTACCCTAGCGGCGAACACCGGGGAGCTGTTTTTT,CSVITLAANTGELFF
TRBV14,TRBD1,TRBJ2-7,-,TGTGCCAGCAGCCGAGAGGACAGGGACGGAACGTACGAGCAGTACTTC,CASSREDRDGTYEQYF
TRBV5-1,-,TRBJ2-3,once,TGCGCCAGCAGCGATCAGGGAACCATGGGGACAGATACGCAGTATTTT,CASSDQGTMGTDTQYF
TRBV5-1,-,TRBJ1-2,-,TGCGCCAGCAGCTTCGGGGGTTTCGACTATGGCTACACCTTC,CASSFGGFDYGYTF
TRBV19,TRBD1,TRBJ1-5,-,TGTGCCAGTAGTATAGACTACAGGGGCTTTGATCAGCCCCAGCATTTT,CASSIDYRGFDQPQHF
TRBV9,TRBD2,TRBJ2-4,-,TGTGCCAGCAACAACGCAGCGGGGGGGTTCAAAAACATTCAGTACTTC,CASNNAAGGFKNIQYF
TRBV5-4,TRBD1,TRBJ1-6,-,TGTGCCAGCAGCTTGAACAGGGGGAATTCACCCCTCCACTTT,CASSLNRGNSPLHF
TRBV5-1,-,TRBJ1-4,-,TGCGCCAGCAGCTTGGACAGGCCGATTGAAAAACTGTTTTTT,CASSLDRPIEKLFF
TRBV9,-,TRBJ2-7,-,TGTGCCAGCAGCTTAGGTTCCCGTAGCTACGAGCAGTACTTC,CASSLGSRSYEQYF
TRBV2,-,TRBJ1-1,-,TGTGCCAGCTCCGCGGACATTGAAGCTTTCTTT,CASSADIEAFF
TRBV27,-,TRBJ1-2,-,TGTGCCAGCAGTGCGGGCACCGCCGCTGTTATTTATGGCTACACCTTC,CASSAGTAAVIYGYTF
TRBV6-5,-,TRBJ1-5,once,TGTGCCAGCAGACGGGACGGAAAAAATCAGCCCCAGCATTTT,CASRRDGKNQPQHF
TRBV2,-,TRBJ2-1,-,TGTGCCACTGAGCCACTAGCCCACGAGCAGTTCTTC,CATEPLAHEQFF
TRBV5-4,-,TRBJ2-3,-,TGTGCCAGCAGCTTGGATCTTTCAGATACGCAGTATTTT,CASSLDLSDTQYF
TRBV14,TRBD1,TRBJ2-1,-,TGTGCCAGCAGCCAAGGATACGGCAGGGGGAGTTACAATGAGCAGTTCTTC,CASSQGYGRGSYNEQFF
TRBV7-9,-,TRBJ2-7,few,TGTGCCAGCAGCCCCGGTCGGTCCCCGCAGTACTTC,CASSPGRSPQYF
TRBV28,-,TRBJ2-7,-,TGTGCCAGCAGTTTATCGGCCGGCTCCTACGAGCAGTACTTC,CASSLSAGSYEQYF
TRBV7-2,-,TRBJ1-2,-,TGTGCCAGCAGCACGGACTCCCTGGGAGGCTACACCTTC,CASSTDSLGGYTF